This T cell receptor beta chain was captured in a study of sequential checkpoint blockade in melanoma (dated 2019 in TCRdb). Broadly, across the study: Patients were assigned by 1:1 randomization to either first-line nivolumab followed by ipilimumab (arm A) or ipilimumab followed by nivolumab (arm B). Maintenance nivolumab was given following each of the two trial sequences.

Overall study outcomes, separate from this receptor: The model for predicting response that combines TCR metrics with mutation burden needs to be validated in larger, independent patient cohorts.

The treatment or condition label corresponds to: randomized to nivolumab then ipilimumab (arm A) or the reverse (arm B). No trial patient had received prior DNA-damaging chemotherapy. Thawed PBMCs were sorted on a FACS Aria II flow cytometer to isolate live CD3+CD8+ cells negative for CD19 and CD56. CheckMate 064, a randomized, open-label phase II trial of sequential checkpoint blockade, was the source of the samples, all of which came from patients with melanoma. Peripheral blood mononuclear cells were collected by leukapheresis, purified using Ficoll-Paque, and frozen in human serum containing roughly 10% DMSO. Right after sorting, the blood CD3+CD8+ cells were verified to be >95% pure, and DNA extraction followed. The immunoSEQ Assay was used to immunosequence TCRbeta CDR3 regions from genomic DNA. Before high-throughput sequencing, the genomic DNA was amplified using bias-controlled multiplex PCR. As for the original processing: To quantify the absolute abundance of each unique TCRbeta CDR3 region, the sequences were collapsed and filtered. Clonality, defined as 1 minus Pielou's evenness, was calculated using only productive rearrangements. Clones with significantly greater frequencies in on-treatment versus baseline samples were identified using a previously published method. In TCRdb, the immuneACCESS table is reduced to in-frame sequences with V and J assigned. These tables do not hold every clone; where another copy was compared, an unresolved V gene accounts for under half, and the others remain unexplained. V, J and clone size are those of that table, while D and trimming were read from the DNA. The sample profile shows some 21,000 clones; 80% to 90% of them were found once. The ten biggest clones cover about 9.4% of the sample.

The table lists this clone with a few counts. Its antigen specificity is not known. Base qualities are not at hand, and no much larger clone is one base apart. At the DNA level, this CDR3 is encoded by other sequences in the same sample as well. The receptor's source is a human donor with melanoma. The input for sequencing was CD8+ T cells sorted from blood (inferred from file names), taken from a patient given nivolumab and ipilimumab in sequence.

The CDR3 here reads CASSVALAGAYNEQFF. The DNA sequence reads TGTGCCAGCAGCGTAGCTTTAGCGGGGGCCTACAATGAGCAGTTCTTC. Here the chain combines TRBV9 and TRBJ2-1; 9 of the junction bases match TRBD2. Looking up the germline V gene yields CDR1 SGDLS and CDR2 YYNGEE. The CDR3 holds 16 amino acids from the cysteine to the phenylalanine. Kept here is only the CDR3 DNA, which spans 48 bases and is read in frame from base 1. Unmatched junction bases come to 3, with V trimmed by 0 bases and J by 2 bases.